This T cell receptor (beta chain) was found in a study of blood T cell repertoires in COVID-19. TCRdb's table, derived via immunoSEQ multiplex PCR, lists solely in-frame clones and lacks some. This sample yields around 42,000 clones, of which over 70% are seen a single time; roughly 30% belongs to the top ten. V lost 4 bases and J lost 7; bases outside the gene matches: 5. Germline values: CDR1 GTSNPN, CDR2 SVGIG (reference sequence). The CDR3 length is 12 residues. This clonotype was sampled from a woman at least 80 years old with acute or convalescent COVID-19. Sequences were obtained from peripheral blood. This chain joins TRBV30 and TRBJ1-2; 8 positions match TRBD1. The CDR3 nucleotides read TGTGCCTGGAAGACAGGGGTGAGTGGCTACACCTTC. Its translation is CAWKTGVSGYTF.